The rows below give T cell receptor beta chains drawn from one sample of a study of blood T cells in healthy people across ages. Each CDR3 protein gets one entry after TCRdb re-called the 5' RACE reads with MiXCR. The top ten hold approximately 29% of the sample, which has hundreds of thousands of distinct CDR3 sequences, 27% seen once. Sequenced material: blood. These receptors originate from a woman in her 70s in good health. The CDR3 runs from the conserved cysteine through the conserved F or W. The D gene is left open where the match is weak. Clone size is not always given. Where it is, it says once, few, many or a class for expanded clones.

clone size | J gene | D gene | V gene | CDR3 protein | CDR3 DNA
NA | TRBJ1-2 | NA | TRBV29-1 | CSDLDSRGYTF | TGCAGCGACTTGGACTCGCGGGGCTACACCTTC
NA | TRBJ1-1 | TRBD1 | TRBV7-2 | CASSDKGQGFPEAFF | TGTGCCAGCAGCGACAAGGGACAGGGGTTCCCTGAAGCTTTCTTT
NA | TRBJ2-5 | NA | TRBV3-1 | CATRPQGYQETQYF | TGTGCCACCAGGCCCCAAGGATACCAAGAGACCCAGTACTTC
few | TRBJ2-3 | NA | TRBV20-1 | CSARGRGPDTQYF | TGCAGTGCTAGAGGGCGGGGTCCAGATACGCAGTATTTT
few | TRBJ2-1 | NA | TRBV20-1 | CSASRGNTNEQFF | TGCAGTGCTAGCCGGGGGAATACGAATGAGCAGTTCTTC
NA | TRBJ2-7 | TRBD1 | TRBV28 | CASSEGPGQGYEQYF | TGTGCCAGCAGTGAAGGACCGGGACAGGGCTACGAGCAGTACTTC
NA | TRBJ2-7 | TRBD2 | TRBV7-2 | CASSRPLAGIPEQYF | TGTGCCAGCAGCCGGCCACTAGCGGGTATTCCCGAGCAGTACTTC
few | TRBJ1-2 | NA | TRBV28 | CASSLTQGERGYTF | TGTGCCAGCAGCCTAACACAGGGCGAAAGGGGCTACACCTTC
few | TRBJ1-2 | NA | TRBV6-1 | CASSEAGTGIYGYTF | TGTGCCAGCAGCGAGGCGGGGACGGGCATCTATGGCTACACCTTC
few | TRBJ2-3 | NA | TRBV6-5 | CASSNGAASTDTQYF | TGTGCCAGCAGCAACGGGGCGGCTAGCACAGATACGCAGTATTTT
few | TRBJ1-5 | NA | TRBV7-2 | CASSSGLNLGPQHF | TGTGCCAGCAGCTCCGGACTGAACCTAGGGCCCCAGCATTTT
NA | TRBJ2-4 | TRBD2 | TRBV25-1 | CASSECQLAELVAKNIQYF | TGTGCCAGCAGTGAATGCCAACTAGCGGAGCTTGTAGCCAAAAACATTCAGTACTTC
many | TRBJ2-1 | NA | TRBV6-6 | CASTPSSYNEQFF | TGTGCCAGCACCCCGAGCTCCTACAATGAGCAGTTCTTC
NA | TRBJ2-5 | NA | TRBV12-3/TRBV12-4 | CASTEVRGETQYF | TGTGCCAGCACTGAGGTGCGAGGCGAGACCCAGTACTTC
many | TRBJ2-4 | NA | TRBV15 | CATSRFGVEGNIQYF | TGTGCCACCAGCAGATTTGGCGTTGAGGGGAACATTCAGTACTTC
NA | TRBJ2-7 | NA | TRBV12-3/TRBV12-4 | CASSGYISYEQYF | TGTGCCAGCAGCGGATACATTTCCTACGAGCAGTACTTC
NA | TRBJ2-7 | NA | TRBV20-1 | CSARREHSYEQYF | TGCAGTGCTAGACGAGAGCACTCCTACGAGCAGTACTTC
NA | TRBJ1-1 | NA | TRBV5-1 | CASSRAASGTEALF | TGCGCCAGCAGCCGGGCAGCCTCGGGCACTGAAGCTCTCTTT
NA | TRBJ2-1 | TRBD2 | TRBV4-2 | CASSQGLAGVGYNKQFF | TGTGCCAGCAGCCAAGGCCTAGCGGGAGTAGGCTACAATAAGCAGTTCTTC
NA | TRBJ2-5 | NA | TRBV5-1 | CASSPTSRETQYF | TGCGCCAGCAGCCCTACCTCAAGGGAGACCCAGTACTTC
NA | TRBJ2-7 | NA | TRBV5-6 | CASSLNYHEQYF | TGTGCCAGCAGCTTGAATTACCACGAGCAGTACTTC
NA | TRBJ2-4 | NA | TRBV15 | CATSRGLGPDLNIQYF | TGTGCCACCAGCAGAGGGTTGGGGCCAGATCTTAACATTCAGTACTTC
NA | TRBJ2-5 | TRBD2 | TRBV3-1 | CASSQDGTSGSQYF | TGTGCCAGCAGCCAAGACGGGACTAGCGGGAGTCAGTACTTC
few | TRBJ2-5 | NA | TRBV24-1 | CATSDPNFGETQYF | TGTGCCACCAGTGATCCCAACTTCGGAGAGACCCAGTACTTC
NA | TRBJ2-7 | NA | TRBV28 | CASTVAETPYEQYF | TGTGCCAGCACGGTAGCGGAAACTCCCTACGAGCAGTACTTC
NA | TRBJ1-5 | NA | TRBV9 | CASSARQDQPQHF | TGTGCCAGCAGCGCTCGACAGGATCAGCCCCAGCATTTT
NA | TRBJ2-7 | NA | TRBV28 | CASSKGGTLYEQYF | TGTGCCAGCAGTAAAGGAGGGACCCTCTACGAGCAGTACTTC
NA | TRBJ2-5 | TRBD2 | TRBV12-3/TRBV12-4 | CASRIAGGSEQFF | TGTGCCAGCAGAATAGCGGGAGGGAGTGAGCAGTTCTTT
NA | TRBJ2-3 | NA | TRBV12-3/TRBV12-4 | CASSFGVSTDTQYF | TGTGCCAGCAGTTTCGGGGTTAGCACAGATACGCAGTATTTT
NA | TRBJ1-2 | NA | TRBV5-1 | CASSLDGQRLNYGYTF | TGCGCCAGCAGCTTGGACGGACAGCGTCTTAACTATGGCTACACCTTC